This T cell receptor (beta chain) stems from a study of cytomegalovirus exposure and HLA in healthy donors (dated by TCRdb to 2016 to 2017). About the investigation overall: According to an earlier analysis of a few hundred of the donors, about 190 million T cells yielded 95 million to 140 million unique TCR beta sequences and about 280 Gb of sequence data. An early release covering around 630 HLA-typed donors comprised about 290 gigabases of sequencing data and tens of millions of unique TCR sequences. Across about 370 genotyped donors of the cohort, an average of approximately 240,000 unique TCR beta nucleotide sequences per donor were sequenced, and about a sixth of those sequences were non-productive. Roughly 5 DR-DQ haplotypes were treated as single units for association and clustering because of strong linkage in the cohort. Using immunosequencing, the study profiled T cell repertoires from fewer than 700 subjects and related those repertoires to cytomegalovirus serostatus. A later genetic analysis used genome-wide SNP genotypes for about 65% of the roughly 670 donors, treating that subset as a discovery cohort. Every discovery cohort repertoire had been produced on one sequencing platform. Rather than using new phenotypic data, the later analysis identified candidate immune exposures from TCR beta sequences and from how often those sequences occurred across donors. The study combined high-throughput TCR immunosequencing, statistical association of individual TCRs with disease status, and machine learning to predict cytomegalovirus infection status. Donor age, sex, ethnicity and CMV serostatus were collected together with the repertoire data. An earlier analysis of 587 of the donors used high-throughput TCR beta sequencing to judge whether each TCR beta V gene segment behaved as functional or pseudogenic. The number of donors typed differed by locus, with about 629-630 for A, B, C, DRB1 and DQB1, roughly 520 for DQA1, under 610 for DPA1, and under 490 for DPB1. Both class I and class II loci were covered by HLA typing, at four-digit resolution. A later analysis re-analyzed previously published TCR beta repertoires from 666 donors and added high-resolution HLA genotyping to study TCR occurrence patterns. Along with the 666-subject first cohort, a separate validation cohort of more than 90 different subjects was used. Of the 300 to 450 genotyped donors, around 81% fell in the genetic ancestry cluster associated with self-reported Caucasian donors. The study was designed to test whether signatures of past pathogen exposure could be identified by cataloging public T cell receptors.

On the study overall, not on this receptor specifically: A further reported finding was that TCR beta sequences accurately predicted the HLA-A and HLA-B alleles for most subjects in the first cohort. Sequencing depth was assumed to be roughly uniform across donors in the presence/absence analyses, though that assumption may not hold. It was suggested by the authors that the approach could potentially be generalized to other disease states and immunological phenotypes. In a later genetic analysis, fewer N-insertions in productive TCRs were reported among donors in an Asian-associated ancestry cluster than the roughly 700-donor mean. While some public TCRs were present in many individuals, most TCR sequences turned up only very rarely across donors. Correlated functional status among segregating V segments might be attributable to linkage disequilibrium, but an unknown experimental factor could not be ruled out. In a later analysis, HLA-associated TCR beta chains showed more clonal expansion and lower generation probabilities than non-associated chains that were equally common. According to a later analysis, TCR association rates differed among HLA loci, with DRB1 alleles showing the most associated TCRs and HLA-C alleles showing the fewest. Strong co-occurrence of HLA alleles, especially DR and DQ, made assigning TCR associations to individual alleles difficult. The study gave a list of roughly 150 TCR beta chains associated with cytomegalovirus. In both the original and validation cohorts, the classifier was reported to diagnose cytomegalovirus status with high specificity and sensitivity. The only immune exposure information available for the cohort was CMV serostatus. Some IMGT-functional V segments, including TRBV6-2 and TRBV6-3, could not be distinguished by the 87-base-pair reads and were therefore excluded. V-gene and J-gene trimming of TCR beta chains was associated with a missense DCLRE1C variant in a later genetic analysis, and the association was replicated in an independent cohort. Several of the top co-occurrence clusters appeared to be linked to parvovirus B19, influenza, CMV and Epstein-Barr virus, according to a later analysis. A later analysis found that most CMV-associated TCR beta chains appeared HLA-restricted, with HLA associations seemingly driven largely by CMV exposure. Because HLA typing was unavailable for some donors at each locus, only the typed subset was used in association tests. Specific HLA alleles were associated with around 18,000 TCR beta sequences at a false discovery rate of 0.05 in a later analysis. In this cohort, only TCR beta chains were sequenced, and detectable features were limited by the absence of alpha or paired-chain data. Because counts were too low, about 17 rarely observed V segments, including chromosome 9 orphons, were excluded from the earlier analysis of fewer than 650 of the donors. A cluster of highly shared sequence variants was judged likely to represent a technical artifact of the sequencing pipeline. A few of the identified cytomegalovirus-associated TCR beta chains were confirmed in vitro to be specific for cytomegalovirus antigens. In an earlier analysis of 587 of the donors, most TCR beta V segments appeared in productive rearrangements about 90% or about 30% of the time, broadly matching IMGT annotations.

As concerns this clone: Its antigen specificity is not known.

Library generation was performed with the immunoSEQ multiplex PCR assay. For the multiplex PCR, a mixture combining 60 forward primers for TCR Vbeta segments and 13 reverse primers for TCR Jbeta segments was used. A multiplex PCR assay on genomic DNA amplified the CDR3 region of rearranged TCR beta genes. The amplified TCR beta libraries were sequenced on the Illumina HiSeq System as 87-base-pair reads. Under the source paper's analysis protocol: A later analysis tallied 75 million to 95 million unique TCR beta chains across the 666 repertoires, and around 12 million of those chains were shared by two or more donors. A nearest-neighbor algorithm error-corrected the raw reads and collapsed the reads into unique sequences, merging closely related sequences to remove PCR and sequencing errors. V, D and J gene segments were assigned by aligning CDR3 sequences to IMGT reference sequences. For a sequence to be retained, a match of at least six nucleotides was required to both a V gene segment and a J gene segment. Rearrangements were called productive when the CDR3 lacked stop codons and stayed in frame with V and J; all others were non-productive. CDR3 was defined according to IMGT convention as the region running from the second conserved V-encoded cysteine to the conserved J-encoded phenylalanine. In an earlier analysis of 550 to 650 of the donors, sequences lacking an unambiguous match to a single V gene segment were excluded. An earlier analysis of just under 600 of the donors called V segments functional above 56.7% productive rearrangements and segregating when the between-donor standard deviation exceeded 5%. A statistical classification framework was developed to diagnose cytomegalovirus status using the catalog of TCR beta chain sequences. V and J gene assignment, in a later analysis, came from comparing TCR nucleotide sequences with IMGT/GENE-DB human TR gene sequences. The TCRdist pipeline was used in a later analysis to assign CDR3 sequences and most-parsimonious VDJ recombination scenarios. In a later analysis, each TCR beta chain was defined by its CDR3 amino acid sequence together with its V-gene family, and reads lacking a unique V-gene family were excluded. In a later analysis, around 600 highly shared, low-generation-probability nucleotide sequences were removed to address suspected cross-contamination and a sequencing artifact. A later analysis calculated a clonal expansion index for each public chain from normalized within-repertoire ranks of inferred template counts. Generation probabilities in a later analysis came from a VDJ recombination model fitted to out-of-frame rearrangements, and those results were checked against IGoR. In a later analysis, hypergeometric tests were used to score TCR-TCR, TCR-HLA and TCR-CMV co-occurrence, with a repertoire-size bias correction applied to TCR pairs. A later analysis estimated false discovery rates by permuting HLA or CMV assignments 20 times. In a later analysis, co-occurring TCRs were grouped with DBSCAN, and TCRdist sequence similarity was added when clustering was performed within HLA-allele-positive subsets. Repertoires with fewer than 30,000 or more than 120,000 public chains, plus five repertoires with anomalous nucleotide sharing, were excluded from co-occurrence clustering. TCRdb stores this immuneACCESS table with in-frame sequences only. Part of the clones is absent; in the studies checked, under half of the shortfall reflects unresolved V genes, and no reason is known for the rest. V, J and clone size are those of that table, while D and trimming were read from the DNA. This sample's clone table shows around 150,000 clones. The ten largest clones take up roughly 1.3% of the sample.

Its CDR3 holds 14 amino acids, cysteine through phenylalanine. Only the CDR3 region is kept as DNA, spanning 42 bases read in frame from base 1. Via the germline V gene, CDR1 is SGHTA and CDR2 FQGTGA. V is reduced by 8 bases and J by 2 bases, leaving a spacing of 14 bases between them. The cohort was made up of 666 healthy bone marrow donors. Cohort members were all nominally healthy when sampled, although unrecorded immune exposures were likely present. The donor tested CMV seronegative, placing the donor among the 350 or so seronegative members of the cohort. A peripheral blood sample was provided by each donor, and peripheral blood mononuclear cells were used for TCR beta sequencing. The Qiagen DNeasy Blood Extraction Kit was used to extract genomic DNA from the blood cell samples.

The V and J segments used are TRBV7-3 and TRBJ2-3, with a tentative D gene TRBD1 over 6 matching bases. The sample comprised PBMCs. This TCR came from a woman aged 55 to 70 in good health and CMV-seronegative. Here the CDR3 is given as CASSLGGDTDTQYF. The DNA sequence is TGTGCCAGCTCCCTAGGGGGAGACACAGATACGCAGTATTTT.